Sequencing of this TCR beta chain was carried out in a study of blood T cell repertoires in COVID-19. V shed 2 bases and J shed 0 bases, with 9 bases lying between them. CDR3 length equals 15 residues. The germline V gene encodes CDR1 MNHNS and CDR2 SASEGT. As processed by the authors: Estimation of nucleated cell counts was performed using reference gene primer amplification. The method was immunoSEQ multiplex PCR; TCRdb's version includes in-frame clones alone and lacks a portion of them. V and J calls and clone size are those listed in that table; D and trimming were worked out from the DNA. The table records around 60,000 clones, around 79% of them present only once.

The J gene is TRBJ2-3, the V gene TRBV6-1; no firm D call. Source material: peripheral blood. The sequence derives from a human donor in a cohort sampled during active COVID-19. CDR3 amino acids: CASSELGPSTDTQYF. The CDR3 DNA reads TGTGCCAGCAGTGAACTGGGCCCTAGCACAGATACGCAGTATTTT.